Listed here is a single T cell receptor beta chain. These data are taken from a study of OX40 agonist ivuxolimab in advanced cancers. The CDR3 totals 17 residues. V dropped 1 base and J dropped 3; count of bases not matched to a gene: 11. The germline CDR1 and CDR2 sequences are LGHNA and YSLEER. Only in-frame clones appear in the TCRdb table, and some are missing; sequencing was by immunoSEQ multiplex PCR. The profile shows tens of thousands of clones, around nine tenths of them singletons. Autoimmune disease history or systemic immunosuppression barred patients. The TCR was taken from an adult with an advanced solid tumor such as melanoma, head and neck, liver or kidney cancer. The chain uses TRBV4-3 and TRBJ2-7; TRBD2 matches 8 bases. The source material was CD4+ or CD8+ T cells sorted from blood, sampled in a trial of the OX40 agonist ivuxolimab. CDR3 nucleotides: TGCGCCAGCAGCCAAGCGCTAGCGGGTCCCTCGGGCTACGAGCAGTACTTC. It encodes CASSQALAGPSGYEQYF.